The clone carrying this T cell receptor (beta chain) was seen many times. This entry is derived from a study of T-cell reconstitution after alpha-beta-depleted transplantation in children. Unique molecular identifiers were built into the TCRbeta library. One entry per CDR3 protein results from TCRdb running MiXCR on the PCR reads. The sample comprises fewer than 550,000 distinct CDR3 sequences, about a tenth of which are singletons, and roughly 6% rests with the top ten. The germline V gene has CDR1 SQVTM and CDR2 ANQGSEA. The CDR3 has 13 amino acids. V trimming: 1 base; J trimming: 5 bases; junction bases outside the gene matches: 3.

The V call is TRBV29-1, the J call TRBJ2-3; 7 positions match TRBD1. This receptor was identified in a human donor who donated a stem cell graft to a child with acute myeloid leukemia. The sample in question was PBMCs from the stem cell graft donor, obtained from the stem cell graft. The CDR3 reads CSVEGQGKDTQYF. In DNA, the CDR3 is TGCAGCGTTGAAGGACAGGGTAAAGATACGCAGTATTTT.